This TCR beta chain is from a study of radiation and T cells in renal cell carcinoma. Study results and caveats: No pretreatment tumor biopsies were available for baseline clonotypes.

Notes on this clone: Its antigen is as yet unknown.

Only in-frame clones appear in the TCRdb table, and some are missing; sequencing was by immunoSEQ multiplex PCR. The profile shows roughly 58,000 clones, 70% to 80% of them singletons. Deletions cut 4 bases from V and 0 bases from J, with 10 bases between. This CDR3 has 16 amino acids. Germline V lookup: CDR1 LNHNV, CDR2 YYDKDF (reference sequence). Documented time point: blood 4 weeks post-SBRT, at nephrectomy. Treatment noted: 15 Gy SBRT to primary tumor, nephrectomy 4 weeks later. The patient's renal cell carcinoma had clear cell pathology. Source: blood, taken from a patient whose treatment included radiotherapy and nephrectomy. V usage is TRBV15 and J usage is TRBJ2-6, with D unclear. The sequence came from a man in his fifties or sixties with renal cell carcinoma. CDR3 sequence (DNA): TGTGCCACCAGCATACTCCGCGGCTCTGGGGCCAACGTCCTGACTTTC. Protein product: CATSILRGSGANVLTF.